This TCR beta chain appears in the sequencing data of a study of T cell repertoires in cytomegalovirus infection (dated by TCRdb to between 2017 and 2020). Regarding the complete study: The peptide stimulations were aimed at well-studied HLA-B-restricted epitopes as well as recently identified HLA-C-restricted CMV epitopes, whose presentation resists viral immunomodulation. Because public TCR beta signatures pointed to carriage of CMV infection together with the matching HLA type, the HLA type of each donor mattered for the analysis.

Sequenced on an Illumina HiSeq 1500. TCRdb cleaned the public reads at Q25 with fastp, built clones with MiXCR and kept in-frame beta chains. Records with the same CDR3 protein are collapsed into one entry carrying the most frequent genes and DNA. This sample lists 300,000 to 400,000 distinct CDR3 sequences; roughly 25% were detected once. The ten largest clones capture 10% to 15% of the sample. As to this clonotype: Its cognate antigen has yet to be identified. Base qualities are not at hand, and no much larger clone is one base apart.

CDR1 MNHEY and CDR2 SVGEGT were looked up in the germline V gene. Taken from cysteine to phenylalanine, the CDR3 has 14 residues. Only the CDR3 DNA is retained, 42 bases long and in frame from the first base. V gives up 6 bases and J gives up 2 bases, and the segment between their germline ends measures 13 bases. Results and caveats for the whole study, not just this receptor: In both this cohort and an independent cohort of 350 to 400 donors, the cumulative frequency of public TCR beta family members distinguished carriers of CMV infection plus the relevant HLA type. The ex vivo response was dominated by HLA-C-restricted CMV-specific TCR beta clonotypes, which also provided the single most frequent clonotype in two of eight donors.

The label giving this sample's treatment or condition can be read as: in vitro stimulation with specific CMV peptide epitopes to enrich CMV-specific T cells. Sequencing was performed on cultured PBMCs, taken from culture after CMV antigen stimulation. The sequence was obtained from a human donor in good health (CMV status not recorded). Some clones in this sample may be carry-over from other donors' samples. The V gene is TRBV6-2 or TRBV6-3 and the J gene is TRBJ1-1, with no confidently assigned D gene. The DNA reads as follows: TGTGCCAGCAGGCGACGGATTTTTAACACTGAAGCTTTCTTT. Its translation reads: CASRRRIFNTEAFF.